This T cell receptor (beta chain) was observed in a study of blood T cell repertoires in COVID-19. Per the study methods: Counts of nucleated cells, estimated from reference gene primer amplification, were obtained. Data came from immunoSEQ multiplex PCR; TCRdb stores just in-frame clones and leaves some out. For V, J and clone size, that table is used; D and trimming come from the DNA. This repertoire shows 270,000 or so clones, around 90% found once; its top ten account for roughly 4.3%. The germline V gene encodes CDR1 MGHDK and CDR2 SYGVNS. Unmatched junction bases numbered 5, after V lost 3 bases and J lost 0 bases. This CDR3 is built from 16 residues.

The material sequenced was PBMCs or T cells enriched from blood (not recorded which). The chain uses TRBV25-1 and TRBJ2-1; 7 bases align to TRBD1. The TCR comes from a woman in her thirties with acute COVID-19. The CDR3 nucleotides are TGTGCCAGCAGTGATGGGGCAGGGGGCTCCTACAATGAGCAGTTCTTC. Its protein is CASSDGAGGSYNEQFF.